This entry lists 7 T cell receptor beta chains sequenced from one sample in a study of blood T cells in healthy people across ages. A J-beta primer mix and a sample-barcoded 5' primer were used in a second PCR of roughly 7 to 12 cycles. TCRdb redid the calling of the 5' RACE reads with MiXCR, one entry per CDR3 protein. The profile shows 760,000 or so distinct CDR3 sequences, around a quarter of them singletons. In addition, the sample was reused for a study of T cells of mothers and their children.

Specimen: blood. The receptors here all came from a boy aged 5 to 17 in good health.

This chain joins TRBV7-3 and TRBJ2-1; D remains unclear. The CDR3 has 12 residues. Trimming left V 2 bases short and J 10 bases short, with 9 bases between. Germline CDR1 and CDR2: SGHTA and FQGTGA. CDR3 protein: CASSLLRDEQFF. In DNA form, the CDR3 reads TGTGCCAGCAGCTTATTAAGAGACGAGCAGTTCTTC.

In its sample, this clonotype was seen once. This chain links TRBV19 with TRBJ1-4; the match to TRBD1 covers 9 bases. With 3 bases clipped from V and 7 bases from J, the junction kept 3 bases outside the gene matches. Germline V gene lookup returns CDR1 LNHDA and CDR2 SQIVND (reference sequence). The CDR3 loop spans 14 amino acids. CDR3 residues: CASSMGQGSEKLFF. The CDR3 coding sequence is TGTGCCAGTAGTATGGGACAGGGCAGTGAAAAACTGTTTTTT.

This clonotype turned up a few times. This rearrangement joins TRBV20-1 to TRBJ2-1, with D unresolved. V lost 0 bases to trimming and J lost 0 bases, with 9 bases between them. This CDR3 comprises 15 residues. Germline values: CDR1 DFQATT, CDR2 SNEGSKA (reference sequence). The CDR3 nucleotides are TGCAGTGCTAGAGATGCGAGGAGCTCCTACAATGAGCAGTTCTTC. This encodes CSARDARSSYNEQFF.

This clonotype came up a few times. The chain carries TRBV4-2 and TRBJ2-5; 8 nucleotides agree with TRBD2. The CDR3 is 15 residues long. V gave up 2 bases and J gave up 3 bases; unmatched junction bases: 5. The V gene's germline CDR1 is LGHNA and CDR2 YNFKEQ. CDR3 in DNA: TGTGCCAGCAGCCAATCACCGGGACTAGAAGAGACCCAGTACTTC. Translated, it gives CASSQSPGLEETQYF.

This clonotype was seen a handful of times. The chain combines TRBV27 with TRBJ2-5; TRBD2 might be the D (6 bases). Judging by the DNA end, TRBJ2-7 fits better; the J call may be wrong. From germline, CDR1 is MNHEY and CDR2 SMNVEV (reference sequence). The CDR3 contains 15 residues. Here the CDR3 reads CASSKIDGVGGEQYF. CDR3 coding DNA: TGTGCCAGCAGCAAGATAGACGGGGTGGGGGGCGAGCAGTACTTC.

The chain combines TRBV6-1 with TRBJ2-3, with D unresolved. Trimming left V 4 bases short and J 2 bases short, with 7 bases between. The length of the CDR3 is 13 residues. Per the germline V gene, CDR1 is MNHNS and CDR2 is SASEGT. Here the CDR3 reads CASSGTTTDTQYF. The CDR3 DNA follows: TGTGCCAGCAGTGGAACTACCACAGATACGCAGTATTTT.

The chain carries TRBV6-1 and TRBJ2-5, with D maybe TRBD2 (5 bases). This CDR3 region has 10 residues. Germline V gene sequence: CDR1 MNHNS, CDR2 SASEGT. V dropped 10 bases and J dropped 5 bases, with 8 bases sitting between them. The CDR3 protein is CATGVETQYF. DNA for the CDR3: TGTGCCACCGGGGTGGAGACCCAGTACTTC.